This entry lists 22 T cell receptor beta chains sequenced from one sample in a study of CD4 and CD8 cells across lung adenocarcinoma regions. TCRdb re-derived calls from the PCR reads in MiXCR, one entry per CDR3 protein. The sample carries under 20,000 distinct CDR3 sequences, roughly 50% recorded once. Sequencing input: CD4+ T cells from the margin of a lung tumor. The receptors were sampled from a male donor with lung adenocarcinoma. The CD4 and CD8 labels of this study may be unreliable.

As concerns this clonotype: Germline and junction disagree at one end, which may indicate a read error. The chain has TRBV6-1 and TRBJ1-5; 8 bases line up with TRBD1. The CDR3 sequence is 14 residues long. Looked up from germline, CDR1 is MNHNS and CDR2 is SASEGT. The CDR3 is CASRLGQGNPPHHF. The CDR3 coding sequence is TGTGCCAGCAGACTAGGACAGGGAAATCCGCCCCACCATTTT.

The V and J genes are TRBV6-5 and TRBJ1-1; D might be TRBD1 (5 bases). CDR3 length equals 15 residues. The ends were cut back, 0 bases at V and 3 bases at J, with 11 bases in the middle. Germline-derived CDR1 and CDR2 are MNHEY and SVGAGI. The CDR3 region is CASSYSSTGDTEAFF. CDR3 bases: TGTGCCAGCAGTTACTCCTCCACAGGAGACACTGAAGCTTTCTTT.

This clonotype has more than one count but fewer than ten. One junction end does not reproduce the germline sequence, and a read error may be involved. The J gene is TRBJ2-2, the V gene TRBV27; D may be TRBD2 (6 bases). The CDR3 runs 14 residues. Germline CDR1 MNHEY, CDR2 SMNVEV (reference sequence). The CDR3 nucleotides are TGTGCCAGCAGTTCCCCAGGATTGGGCGGGGCGCTGTATTTT. Residues: CASSSPGLGGALYF.

The chain couples TRBV27 to TRBJ2-1; D is possibly TRBD2 (5 bases). V dropped 8 bases and J dropped 8 bases, with 13 bases sitting between them. Germline V gene data show CDR1 as MNHEY and CDR2 as SMNVEV (reference sequence). The CDR3 totals 12 residues. CDR3 region: CASGRGAHEQFF. DNA for the CDR3: TGTGCCAGCGGTCGGGGTGCGCATGAGCAGTTCTTC.

This clonotype was detected only a few times. This chain links TRBV6-1 with TRBJ2-7; TRBD2 matches at 12 bases. Looked up from germline, CDR1 is MNHNS and CDR2 is SASEGT. With 6 bases clipped from V and 2 bases from J, the junction kept 5 bases outside the gene matches. CDR3 length: 15 amino acids. The CDR3 nucleotides read TGTGCCAGCAGACGGACTAGCGGGATGGCCTACGAGCAGTACTTC. Encoded protein: CASRRTSGMAYEQYF.

A word on this clonotype: A much larger clone is a single base away; this may be a read error. The V and J genes are TRBV11-2 and TRBJ2-1; D unresolved. Matching the DNA end better, TRBJ2-7 makes the J call doubtful. Germline CDR1 reads SGHAT; CDR2 reads FQNNGV. This CDR3 has 12 amino acids. CDR3 in DNA: TGTGCCAGCAGCTCCCCGGGCAGGGAGCAGTACTTC. It translates to CASSSPGREQYF.

This clonotype ranks as medium-sized. V gene TRBV10-2 combines with J gene TRBJ2-3; D gene uncertain. Between the trimmed V and J ends, which lost 0 bases and 5 bases, there was a span of 3 bases. This CDR3 is built from 12 residues. Germline CDR1 WSHSY, CDR2 SAAADI. The CDR3 region has the DNA TGCGCCAGCAGTGAGTCGGGAGATACGCAGTATTTT. Amino acids: CASSESGDTQYF.

Within the sample, this clonotype is medium-sized. DNA for the CDR3: TGCGCCAGCAGTCGTCAGCTCGGCACTGAAGCTTTCTTT. Translated: CASSRQLGTEAFF. V gene TRBV10-1 combines with J gene TRBJ1-1; unclear D gene. Between the trimmed V and J ends, which lost 5 bases and 4 bases, there was a span of 11 bases. Germline lookup yields CDR1 WNHNN and CDR2 SYGVQD (reference sequence). CDR3 size: 13 residues.

As for this clonotype: The DNA is omitted, as the CDR3 cannot be located on it reliably, and the CDR3 follows TCRdb's listing. The V gene is TRBV15, the J gene TRBJ2-3; the table's TRBD1 call for D was not verified on the DNA. From germline, CDR1 is LNHNV and CDR2 YYDKDF (reference sequence). The CDR3 comprises 15 residues, both ends counted. CDR3 protein: CASGWGVGSTDTQYF.

The chain couples TRBV6-1 to TRBJ2-1; no definite D call. The CDR3 contains 14 residues. The germline V gene encodes CDR1 MNHNS and CDR2 SASEGT. V lost 4 bases to trimming and J lost 5 bases, with 12 bases between them. The CDR3 DNA reads as TGTGCCAGCAGTGTAAGGGTTCGCAACAATGAGCAGTTCTTC. It is translated as CASSVRVRNNEQFF.

The J gene is TRBJ2-1, the V gene TRBV10-3, with D tentatively TRBD1 (8 bases). The CDR3 has 13 residues. V gave up 6 bases and J gave up 7 bases, with 13 bases separating them. Germline V CDR1 and CDR2: ENHRY, SYGVKD. CDR3 protein: CAISVQGGNEQFF. Here the CDR3 DNA reads TGTGCCATCAGCGTACAGGGGGGGAATGAGCAGTTCTTC.

A few counts support this clonotype. The gene calls are TRBV3-1 and TRBJ2-3, with D perhaps being TRBD1 or TRBD2 (6 bases each). Germline CDR1 LGHDT, CDR2 YNNKEL (reference sequence). Trimming cost V 3 bases and J 6 bases, with 13 bases left between them. The CDR3 length is 14 residues. CDR3 DNA: TGTGCCAGCAGCCACGCGTGGGGGGCGGATACGCAGTATTTT. Its translation: CASSHAWGADTQYF.

This clonotype showed up many times. V and J are TRBV27 and TRBJ1-2, with a weak D call TRBD1 (5 bases). The germline V gene encodes CDR1 MNHEY and CDR2 SMNVEV (reference sequence). The CDR3 extends over 13 amino acids. CDR3 nucleotide sequence: TGTGCGTCCGGGACCCATTTAAACTATGGCTACACCTTC. This sequence encodes CASGTHLNYGYTF.

The rearrangement joins TRBV6-5 to TRBJ1-2; D might be TRBD1 (6 bases). Germline CDR1 is MNHEY and CDR2 is SVGAGI. This CDR3 region has 13 residues. V shed 2 bases and J shed 8 bases, with 12 bases lying between them. The DNA for the CDR3 is TGTGCCAGCAGTTACCCACAGGGTGGCGGCTACACCTTC. This sequence encodes CASSYPQGGGYTF.

The chain combines TRBV6-1 with TRBJ2-2; tentatively, D is TRBD2 (5 bases). The closer fit of TRBJ2-3 to the DNA end suggests the J call may be wrong. The CDR3 is made up of 15 amino acids. In germline, CDR1 is MNHNS, CDR2 SASEGT. CDR3 coding DNA: TGTGCCAGCGGACTCCAGGCTGTAAGCACCGGGGAGCAGTATTTT. This translates into CASGLQAVSTGEQYF.

This clonotype showed up many times. A much bigger clone sits one base away, suggesting this may be a read error. This chain uses TRBV6-1 with TRBJ2-1; D ambiguous. In germline, CDR1 is MNHNS, CDR2 SASEGT. The V end was cut by 2 bases, the J end by 10 bases, with 15 bases between. This CDR3 is 14 amino acids long. CDR3 protein: CASSELPGTYEQFF. In DNA, the CDR3 is TGTGCCAGCAGTGAACTCCCCGGCACCTACGAGCAGTTCTTC.

The rearrangement uses TRBV6-1 and TRBJ1-1; tentative D call: TRBD1 (6 bases). Trimming removed 7 bases from V and 4 bases from J, with 19 bases in between. There are 15 residues in the CDR3. Germline CDR1 reads MNHNS; CDR2 reads SASEGT. In nucleotides, the CDR3 is TGTGCCAGCAAAGGGGGTTTTGCTCGGGGCACTGAAGCTTTCTTT. It specifies CASKGGFARGTEAFF.

This clonotype was seen at least ten times. CDR3: CASSEVAESSYEQYF. The CDR3 coding sequence is TGTGCCAGCAGTGAAGTAGCTGAAAGCTCCTACGAGCAGTACTTC. The gene calls are TRBV6-1 and TRBJ2-7, with D unclear. Trimming stripped 1 base from V and 0 bases from J, with 10 bases between. Germline CDR1 reads MNHNS; CDR2 reads SASEGT. CDR3 length: 15 amino acids.

By share, this clonotype ranks as large. The chain is built from TRBV6-5 and TRBJ2-1; a weak D match, TRBD2 (5 bases). The CDR3 consists of 15 residues. Germline CDR1 and CDR2: MNHEY and SVGAGI. V lost 6 bases and J 0 bases, leaving 12 bases between the germline ends. In DNA, the CDR3 is TGTGCCAGCAGCTTAGCGCCGCCCTCCTACAATGAGCAGTTCTTC. The encoded protein is CASSLAPPSYNEQFF.

This clonotype was seen only a few times. CDR3: CASSFRGSTLGEQYF. DNA of the CDR3: TGTGCCAGCAGTTTCCGTGGTTCGACCCTTGGGGAGCAGTACTTC. The chain links TRBV6-5 to TRBJ2-1; D is undetermined. TRBJ2-7 explains the end of the DNA better; the J call may be wrong. CDR1 is MNHEY, CDR2 SVGAGI, per germline. The CDR3 runs 15 residues.

Comment on this clonotype: A read error may produce the germline difference seen at one junction end. The chain joins TRBV27 to TRBJ2-3, with D possibly called TRBD1 or TRBD2 (5 bases each). The CDR3 loop spans 16 amino acids. CDR1 and CDR2 from the germline V gene are MNHEY and SMNVEV (reference sequence). CDR3 protein: CASRVVGAGDTETQYF. CDR3 DNA sequence: TGTGCCAGCAGGGTAGTCGGGGCAGGCGACACAGAGACGCAGTATTTT.

This clonotype was recorded at least ten times. The chain combines TRBV6-5 with TRBJ2-2; 7 bases are a match to TRBD2. V was pared by 2 bases and J by 5 bases, with 14 bases of the junction left unmatched. The CDR3 loop spans 18 amino acids. Germline CDR1 and CDR2: MNHEY and SVGAGI. CDR3 DNA: TGTGCCAGCAGTTACGATCCAGCGGGAACTAAGGGGACCGGGGAGCTGTTTTTT. It codes for CASSYDPAGTKGTGELFF.